What follows are 28 T cell receptor beta chains derived from one specimen sequenced in a study of CD8+CD57+ T cells in acquired aplastic anemia. Genomic DNA served as template for TCR beta VDJ and CDR3 profiling. Via MiXCR, TCRdb re-called the reads, giving one row per CDR3 protein. There are a few hundred thousand distinct CDR3 sequences in the sample; approximately 33% occur only once, and 0.82% lies in the top ten. Whoever was chosen for sequencing had shown CD8+CD57+ cell expansion by flow cytometry. The sequenced sample consisted of sorted CD4+, CD8+, or CD8+CD57+ T cells (not recorded which) from PBMCs. These receptors originate from a human donor with aplastic anemia.

The genes are TRBV19 and TRBJ2-6; 7 nucleotides match TRBD1. The junction had 6 bases not matched to a gene; V was cut back by 7 bases and J by 0 bases. The length of the CDR3 is 16 residues. CDR1 is LNHDA, CDR2 SQIVND, per germline (reference sequence). CDR3 sequence: CASKGTVDSGANVLTF. DNA of the CDR3: TGTGCCAGTAAAGGGACAGTCGACTCTGGGGCCAACGTCCTGACTTTC. Supplemented by reference TRBV19 and TRBJ2-6, the full variable domain reads DGGITQSPKYLFRKEGQNVTLSCEQNLNHDAMYWYRQDPGQGLRLIYYSQIVNDFQKGDIAEGYSVSREKKESFPLTVTSAQKNPTAFYLCASKGTVDSGANVLTFGAGSRLTVL.

The chain is built from TRBV27 and TRBJ2-6; D perhaps matches TRBD2 (6 bases). V was clipped by 3 bases and J by 3 bases, with 9 bases between them. The V gene's germline CDR1 is MNHEY and CDR2 SMNVEV (reference sequence). CDR3 length equals 15 residues. CDR3 region: CASSFGGLGANVLTF. In DNA, the CDR3 is TGTGCCAGCAGTTTCGGGGGACTTGGGGCCAACGTCCTGACTTTC.

The rearrangement uses TRBV7-2 and TRBJ1-5; no definite D call. Trimming shortened V by 6 bases and J by 4 bases, and 16 bases separated the two germline ends. Germline V gene data show CDR1 as SGHTA and CDR2 as FQGNSA. The CDR3 runs to 15 residues. DNA of the CDR3: TGTGCCAGCAGGGCCGGACGGACTCAGAATCAGCCCCAGCATTTT. This sequence encodes CASRAGRTQNQPQHF.

This clonotype was recorded many times. V and J are TRBV6-1 and TRBJ1-6; 8 nucleotides match TRBD1. Germline V gives CDR1 MNHNS, CDR2 SASEGT. The junction had 9 bases not matched to a gene; V was cut back by 7 bases and J by 7 bases. The CDR3 totals 15 residues. The CDR3 is CASTRADRVNSPLHF. In DNA form, the CDR3 reads TGTGCCAGCACCCGTGCGGACAGGGTCAATTCACCCCTCCACTTT.

The rearrangement uses TRBV6-1 and TRBJ2-3, with D possibly matching TRBD2 (5 bases). Looked up from germline, CDR1 is MNHNS and CDR2 is SASEGT. V lost 4 bases and J lost 1, with 9 bases in between. The CDR3 spans 14 residues. CDR3 nucleotides: TGTGCCAGCAGTGGACGGGGAGGCACAGATACGCAGTATTTT. Residues: CASSGRGGTDTQYF.

A word on this clonotype: This could be a read error, since a much larger clone is one nucleotide away. The chain has TRBV6-1 and TRBJ2-5; possibly TRBD2 for D (7 bases). The CDR3 loop spans 15 amino acids. Germline V gives CDR1 MNHNS, CDR2 SASEGT. CDR3 residues: CANSEGGAVVETQYF. CDR3 sequence (DNA): TGTGCCAACAGTGAAGGGGGGGCTGTGGTAGAGACCCAGTACTTC.

The table lists this clonotype with a few counts. The chain couples TRBV24-1 to TRBJ2-5; maybe TRBD1 (6 bases). Trimming stripped 4 bases from V and 0 bases from J, with 11 bases between. Germline V gene lookup returns CDR1 KGHDR and CDR2 SFDVKD. This CDR3 has 15 residues. CDR3 in amino acids: CATSDPDRYQETQYF. In DNA, the CDR3 is TGTGCCACCAGTGACCCCGACAGGTACCAAGAGACCCAGTACTTC.

The rearrangement links TRBV6-1 to TRBJ1-5; D is unclear. Trimming removed 7 bases at V and 2 bases at J, with 9 bases between. This CDR3 has 13 amino acids. CDR1 and CDR2 from the germline V gene are MNHNS and SASEGT. Here the CDR3 reads CASKGPGNQPQHF. CDR3 DNA sequence: TGTGCCAGCAAAGGGCCTGGCAATCAGCCCCAGCATTTT.

The J gene is TRBJ1-3, the V gene TRBV12-3 or TRBV12-4, with a tentative D call TRBD1 (6 bases). Between the trimmed V and J ends, which lost 7 bases and 4 bases, there was a span of 23 bases. This CDR3 contains 17 residues. CDR3 amino acids: CASTLRDTRAGGNTIYF. For the CDR3, the DNA is TGTGCCAGCACCCTCCGGGACACTCGCGCTGGCGGAAACACCATATATTTT.

The rearrangement joins TRBV10-3 to TRBJ1-4; no clear D gene. The germline V and J ends were trimmed by 1 base and 6 bases, with 3 bases remaining between them. Looked up from germline, CDR1 is ENHRY and CDR2 is SYGVKD. This CDR3 region has 12 residues. CDR3 loop: CAISEFDEKLFF. The CDR3 DNA follows: TGTGCCATCAGTGAGTTCGATGAAAAACTGTTTTTT.

This chain links TRBV2 with TRBJ1-1; TRBD1 aligns across 7 bases. Germline V lookup: CDR1 SNHLY, CDR2 FYNNEI. Losses at the gene ends were 7 bases for V and 2 bases for J; bases not matched to a gene: 10. The CDR3 length is 15 residues. This CDR3 is CASTLLGQANTEAFF. The CDR3 DNA follows: TGTGCCAGCACTTTACTAGGACAGGCTAACACTGAAGCTTTCTTT.

This clonotype was observed a single time. The J gene is TRBJ1-1, the V gene TRBV5-1; D gene unclear. CDR1 and CDR2 from the germline V gene are SGHRS and YFSETQ. The CDR3 has 14 amino acids. V was trimmed by 4 bases and J by 0 bases, leaving 10 bases between them. The CDR3 DNA reads TGCGCCAGCAGCGAAGTACCCATGAACACTGAAGCTTTCTTT. This encodes CASSEVPMNTEAFF.

In its sample, this clonotype was seen many times. The chain uses TRBV19 and TRBJ2-5; 8 nucleotides line up with TRBD1. Trimming removed 2 bases from V and 2 bases from J; junction bases left unmatched: 1. The CDR3 contains 14 residues. Per germline, CDR1 LNHDA and CDR2 SQIVND (reference sequence). The CDR3 coding sequence is TGTGCCAGTAGTATATGGACAGGGCAAGAGACCCAGTACTTC. Amino acids: CASSIWTGQETQYF.

This clonotype has only a few counts. The chain joins TRBV12-3 or TRBV12-4 to TRBJ2-3, with 11 bases matching TRBD2. With V trimmed by 0 bases and J by 4 bases, 12 bases remained unmatched. The CDR3 covers 19 residues. The CDR3 sequence is CASSLAGTSGEHSPDTQYF. DNA of the CDR3: TGTGCCAGCAGTTTAGCGGGGACTAGCGGTGAGCATAGCCCAGATACGCAGTATTTT.

This clonotype was detected only a few times. V gene TRBV10-1 combines with J gene TRBJ1-2, with 7 bases that match TRBD1. Per germline, CDR1 WNHNN and CDR2 SYGVQD (reference sequence). The junction had 14 bases not matched to a gene; V was cut back by 2 bases and J by 8 bases. CDR3 length equals 16 residues. The CDR3 sequence: CASSETYRGGILGYTF. The CDR3 nucleotides are TGCGCCAGCAGTGAGACCTACAGGGGAGGAATATTGGGCTACACCTTC.

The chain couples TRBV20-1 to TRBJ1-3; 9 positions agree with TRBD1. The CDR3 is 15 amino acids. Germline assignment: CDR1 DFQATT and CDR2 SNEGSKA (reference sequence). The ends lost 6 bases at V and 3 bases at J; junction bases unmatched: 9. CDR3 residues: CSAGTGWSSGNTIYF. The CDR3, as DNA: TGCAGTGCCGGGACAGGGTGGTCGAGTGGAAACACCATATATTTT.

This clonotype occurred once. This may come from a read error, since a much larger clone is one base off. The V call is TRBV5-1, the J call TRBJ1-2; D is unclear. The V end was cut by 4 bases, the J end by 3 bases, with 10 bases between. Germline V gene data show CDR1 as SGHRS and CDR2 as YFSETQ. This CDR3 region has 13 residues. The DNA for the CDR3 is TGCGCCAGCAGCAGCGGAGATTACTATGGCTACACCTTC. It codes for CASSSGDYYGYTF.

The gene calls are TRBV7-2 and TRBJ1-5, with D maybe TRBD1 (5 bases). The ends were cut back, 5 bases at V and 5 bases at J, with 16 bases in the middle. The CDR3 covers 15 residues. Germline loops: CDR1 SGHTA, CDR2 FQGNSA. DNA for the CDR3: TGTGCCAGCAGCGTTTCGGGACGGGGAGATCAGCCCCAGCATTTT. This encodes CASSVSGRGDQPQHF.

The genes are TRBV2 and TRBJ2-7; D ambiguous. The V gene's germline CDR1 is SNHLY and CDR2 FYNNEI. Trimming shortened V by 8 bases and J by 4 bases, and 9 bases separated the two germline ends. The CDR3 has 11 amino acids. This CDR3 is CASAMTYEQYV. CDR3 nucleotides: TGTGCCAGCGCGATGACGTACGAGCAGTACGTC.

The chain uses TRBV10-3 and TRBJ1-3, with D uncertain. The ends were cut back, 3 bases at V and 2 bases at J, with 11 bases in the middle. Germline V CDR1 and CDR2: ENHRY, SYGVKD. The CDR3 consists of 15 residues. CDR3 sequence reads: CAISELPAAGNTIYF. DNA for the CDR3: TGTGCCATCAGTGAACTGCCAGCCGCTGGAAACACCATATATTTT.

There are many counts of this clonotype. The rearrangement joins TRBV14 to TRBJ1-5; D unresolved. Germline CDR1 reads SGHDN; CDR2 reads FVKESK. Trimming shortened V by 9 bases and J by 5 bases, and 8 bases separated the two germline ends. CDR3 length: 11 amino acids. CDR3 protein: CARVFDQPQHF. CDR3 bases: TGTGCCAGGGTGTTCGATCAGCCCCAGCATTTT.

For this clonotype: This may be a read error, as it is one base from a much larger clone. It is unclear where the CDR3 begins or ends on the DNA, so no DNA is shown, and the CDR3 is as TCRdb lists it. CDR3 sequence reads: CASSVEVGGGNTEASF. The V gene is TRBV9, the J gene TRBJ1-1; whether TRBD1, the table's D call, matches the DNA was not checked. 16 amino acids form the CDR3, both terminal residues included. Per germline, CDR1 SGDLS and CDR2 YYNGEE.

The chain carries TRBV20-1 and TRBJ2-1, with 12 positions matching TRBD2. CDR1 DFQATT and CDR2 SNEGSKA come from the germline V gene (reference sequence). V was pared by 4 bases and J by 12 bases, with 13 bases of the junction left unmatched. The length of the CDR3 is 15 residues. In DNA form, the CDR3 reads TGCAGTGCTACCACTAGCGGGGGGAACCTTCAGGGGCAGTTCTTC. Translation gives CSATTSGGNLQGQFF.

This clonotype was seen at least ten times. This sequence joins TRBV25-1 and TRBJ2-1, with D possibly TRBD1 on 6 matching bases. Trimming removed 3 bases at V and 6 bases at J, with 12 bases between. The CDR3 is made up of 14 amino acids. The V gene's germline CDR1 is MGHDK and CDR2 SYGVNS. CDR3 sequence reads: CASSERNRVNEQFF. CDR3 DNA sequence: TGTGCCAGCAGTGAGAGGAACAGGGTCAATGAGCAGTTCTTC.

This clonotype was detected only a few times. This rearrangement joins TRBV6-5 to TRBJ1-1, with D uncertain. This CDR3 is 15 amino acids long. The V gene lost 2 bases and the J gene lost 1 base, with 11 bases spanning the gap. CDR1 and CDR2 from the germline V gene are MNHEY and SVGAGI. CDR3 DNA sequence: TGTGCCAGCAGTTACGAAGGGCGGGGGAACACTGAAGCTTTCTTT. Protein product: CASSYEGRGNTEAFF.

This clonotype was detected ten times or more. This chain joins TRBV20-1 and TRBJ1-5; 11 bases agree with TRBD1. CDR1 is DFQATT and CDR2 is SNEGSKA in the germline V gene (reference sequence). The junction had 3 bases not matched to a gene; V was cut back by 1 base and J by 7 bases. The CDR3 consists of 14 residues. CDR3 loop: CSARGTGGQQPQHF. CDR3 in DNA: TGCAGTGCTAGAGGGACAGGGGGCCAGCAGCCCCAGCATTTT.

The J gene is TRBJ1-1, the V gene TRBV5-4; 7 bases map to TRBD1. This CDR3 has 17 amino acids. With 2 bases clipped from V and 1 base from J, the junction kept 11 bases outside the gene matches. In germline, CDR1 is SGHNT, CDR2 YYREEE (reference sequence). For the CDR3, the DNA is TGTGCCAGCAGCTTAATGGGACAGTTCACCGGGAACACTGAAGCTTTCTTT. It codes for CASSLMGQFTGNTEAFF.

This clonotype turned up a few times. V usage is TRBV28 and J usage is TRBJ2-1; weak D call: TRBD1 (5 bases). Germline CDR1 and CDR2: MDHEN and SYDVKM. This CDR3 region has 13 residues. V lost 10 bases to trimming and J lost 2 bases, with 12 bases between them. This CDR3 reads CAIQAGPYNEQFF. The CDR3 bases are TGTGCCATCCAAGCAGGGCCCTACAATGAGCAGTTCTTC.